A selection of T cell receptor beta chains follows, all from one sample in a study of blood T cell repertoires in COVID-19. Some clones are missing from TCRdb's copy, which holds only in-frame ones; the method was immunoSEQ multiplex PCR. The data contain about 45,000 clones, about 88% of them singletons. Sequencing was performed on peripheral blood. The receptors shown here come from a human donor in a cohort sampled during active COVID-19. Each CDR3 is given with its conserved first and last residue. A D gene is named only where the DNA matches it firmly.

J | D | V | DNA | CDR3
TRBJ2-2 | - | TRBV2 | TGTGCCAGCAGCGAAGATAACAAAAACACCGGGGAGCTGTTTTTT | CASSEDNKNTGELFF
TRBJ2-2 | - | TRBV5-1 | TGCGCCAGCAGCTTGGCCGTCCGGCGGGACACCGGGGAGCTGTTTTTT | CASSLAVRRDTGELFF
TRBJ1-5 | TRBD1 | TRBV9 | TGTGCCAGCAGCTCCGGGACAGAGAATCAGCCCCAGCATTTT | CASSSGTENQPQHF
TRBJ2-5 | - | TRBV19 | TGTGCCAGTATGGCCAGGGGTGAGACCCAGTACTTC | CASMARGETQYF
TRBJ2-6 | TRBD1 | TRBV11-2 | TGTGCCAGCAGCTTAGCGGGACAGTTAGGCTCTGGGGCCAACGTCCTGACTTTC | CASSLAGQLGSGANVLTF
TRBJ1-5 | - | TRBV6-6 | TGTGCCAGCAGCCCCGACAGTCTTCGGCCCCAGCATTTT | CASSPDSLRPQHF
TRBJ2-3 | TRBD2 | TRBV4-2 | TGTGCCAGCAGCCAAACCCCGCTAGCGGGGCAACCCGATACGCAGTATTTT | CASSQTPLAGQPDTQYF
TRBJ1-1 | TRBD1 | TRBV5-6 | TGTGCCAGCAGCTGGGGACAGGGGGCAGAAGCTTTCTTT | CASSWGQGAEAFF
TRBJ2-7 | - | TRBV7-2 | TGTGCCAGCAGTAGTACGGGACTCGCCTTTTACGAGCAGTACTTC | CASSSTGLAFYEQYF
TRBJ2-2 | TRBD1 | TRBV18 | TGTGCCAGCTCACCCGGACAGGGTAACACCGGGGAGCTGTTTTTT | CASSPGQGNTGELFF
TRBJ1-1 | TRBD1 | TRBV29-1 | TGCAGCGTTGACTTGGGACAGGGGCGTCCGGCTTTCTTT | CSVDLGQGRPAFF
TRBJ1-6 | - | TRBV6-6 | TGTGCCAGCAGTCACCCTAACGATAATTCACCCCTCCACTTT | CASSHPNDNSPLHF
TRBJ2-1 | - | TRBV6-4 | TGTGCCCTCGGGGATGAGAATGAGCAGTTCTTC | CALGDENEQFF
TRBJ1-6 | TRBD1 | TRBV30 | TGTGCCGGGTGGACAGGGAATTCACCCCTCCACTTT | CAGWTGNSPLHF
TRBJ2-5 | - | TRBV19 | TGTGCCAGTAGTACGGACAAACAAGAGACCCAGTACTTC | CASSTDKQETQYF
TRBJ1-1 | TRBD1 | TRBV2 | TGTGCCAGCAGTGATGGGGACAGGGGGCCGAACACTGAAGCTTTCTTT | CASSDGDRGPNTEAFF
TRBJ2-2 | TRBD1 | TRBV7-9 | TGTGCCAGCAGCTTACAGGGGGAGGAGCTGTTTTTT | CASSLQGEELFF
TRBJ1-4 | - | TRBV7-8 | TGTGCCAGCAGCTTAGCCAGGGAACGTAAACTGTTTTTT | CASSLARERKLFF
TRBJ1-4 | - | TRBV5-5 | TGTGCCAGCAGCCCTTCTAAGCGGGTTTGGACGACGGGTGTTGAAAAACTGTTTTTT | CASSPSKRVWTTGVEKLFF
TRBJ2-5 | TRBD1 | TRBV24-1 | TGTGCCACCAAATGGGACAGGGGCTCCCAAGAGACCCAGTACTTC | CATKWDRGSQETQYF